This TCR beta chain originates from a study of cytomegalovirus exposure and HLA in healthy donors. A multiplex PCR was run with 60 Vbeta primers and 13 Jbeta primers. Repertoires were generated with immunoSEQ multiplex PCR, while TCRdb's copy carries only in-frame clones and drops some. The table lists approximately 170,000 clones, over 75% of them singletons. The CDR3 has 13 amino acids. Trimming left V 4 bases short and J 3 bases short, with 10 bases between. CDR1 is SGHRS, CDR2 YFSETQ, per germline. A word on this clone: Its antigen is unidentified.

General study points: V- and J-gene trimming of TCR beta was linked (in a later analysis) to a missense DCLRE1C variant. By a later analysis, the bulk of CMV-associated TCR beta chains appeared HLA-restricted. Rare TCR sequences predominated, though certain public TCRs were found in many donors.

The genes are TRBV5-1 and TRBJ1-2; TRBD1 is a possible D gene (6 bases). What was sequenced was PBMCs. This sequence originates from a man aged 50-60 years in good health and CMV-seropositive. CDR3 protein: CASSRGGDYGYTF. The DNA for the CDR3 is TGCGCCAGCAGCCGAGGGGGGGACTATGGCTACACCTTC.